This T cell receptor (beta chain) was identified in a study of early T cells in non-severe SARS-CoV-2 infection. Background on the study: Sequencing input comprised bulk RNA from unsorted whole blood; chain pairing was not available. Study outcomes and limitations: The VDJdb matching leaned toward anti-spike CD8 responses and overlooked private and CD4 specificities.

TCRdb passed the 5' RACE reads through MiXCR, listing each CDR3 protein once. This table holds about 55,000 distinct CDR3 sequences, around an eighth found once. Remarks on this clonotype: Antigen: not known.

Sequenced input: whole blood. This clonotype was obtained from an adult who was a healthcare worker with PCR-confirmed SARS-CoV-2 infection or an uninfected control (not recorded which).

CDR3 region: CASSVEGTYNQPQHF. The CDR3 bases are TGTGCCAGCAGCGTAGAAGGGACATACAATCAGCCCCAGCATTTT. This chain uses TRBV9 with TRBJ1-5; possibly TRBD1 for D (6 bases). The V gene lost 0 bases and the J gene lost 3 bases, with 10 bases spanning the gap. The CDR3 runs to 15 residues. Germline V CDR1 and CDR2: SGDLS, YYNGEE.